The sequence of this TCR beta chain was determined in a study of Ad26.COV2.S vaccination and SARS-CoV-2 variants. Study-level information: Into the muscle, Ad26.COV2.S was dosed once or twice, 56 days apart.

TCRdb's copy holds only in-frame clones and misses some; the assay was immunoSEQ multiplex PCR. The sample holds about 480,000 clones, around 85% seen once. Study observations and caveats: There was a possibility that the TCR breadth and depth analyses underestimated total T cell responses.

Trimming took off 5 bases at V and 0 bases at J, with 10 bases between the two ends. CDR1 and CDR2 from the germline V gene are SGHAT and FQNNGV. The CDR3 extends over 14 amino acids. Specified treatment: some 20 received Ad26.COV2.S at low or high dose, single or two shots; about five received placebo; per-sample allocation not given. The investigators took samples on day 63 after the first vaccine or placebo injection. An adult donor aged 18-55 years was enrolled in Boston. An Ad26 vector expressing Wuhan-strain SARS-CoV-2 spike served as the vaccine. Comments on this clone: Antigen specificity is unknown.

This TCR was sampled from a person between 18 and 65 years old who received the Ad26.COV2.S COVID-19 vaccine or a placebo. The V and J genes are TRBV11-2 and TRBJ1-1; D is unclear. Sequences were derived from peripheral blood, sampled in a trial of Ad26.COV2.S vaccine versus placebo. CDR3 nucleotide sequence: TGTGCCAGCAGCCCCCCCTTTATGAACACTGAAGCTTTCTTT. Amino acids: CASSPPFMNTEAFF.